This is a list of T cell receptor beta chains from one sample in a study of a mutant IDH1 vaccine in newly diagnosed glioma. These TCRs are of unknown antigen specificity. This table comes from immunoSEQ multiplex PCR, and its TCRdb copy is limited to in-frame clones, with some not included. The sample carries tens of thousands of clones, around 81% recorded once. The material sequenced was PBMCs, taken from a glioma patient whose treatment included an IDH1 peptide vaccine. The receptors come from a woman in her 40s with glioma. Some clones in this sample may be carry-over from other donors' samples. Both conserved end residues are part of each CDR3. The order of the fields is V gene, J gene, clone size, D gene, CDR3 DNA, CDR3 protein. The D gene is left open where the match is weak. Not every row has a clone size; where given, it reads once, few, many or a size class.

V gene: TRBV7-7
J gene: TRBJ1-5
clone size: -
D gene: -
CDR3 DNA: TGTGCTAGCAGCTTAGCGAGACGGATCTATAGCAATCAGCCCCAGCATTTT
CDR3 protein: CASSLARRIYSNQPQHF

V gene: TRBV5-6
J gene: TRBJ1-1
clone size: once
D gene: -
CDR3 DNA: TGTGCCAGCAGCTTATCAGACACCCTGAACACTGAAGCTTTCTTT
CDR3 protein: CASSLSDTLNTEAFF

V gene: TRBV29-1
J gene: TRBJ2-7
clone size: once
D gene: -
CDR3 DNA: TGCAGCGTTGTGGGTGGGGGTTTTTACGAGCAGTACTTC
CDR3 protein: CSVVGGGFYEQYF

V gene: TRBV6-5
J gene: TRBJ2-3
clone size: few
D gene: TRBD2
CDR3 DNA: TGTGCCAGCAGTTACACTAGCGGGGGGGCAGATACGCAGTATTTT
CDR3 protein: CASSYTSGGADTQYF

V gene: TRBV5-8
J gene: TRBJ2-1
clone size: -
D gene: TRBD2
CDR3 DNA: TGTGCCAGCAGCTTGGCCTGGACTAGCGGTTACAATGAGCAGTTCTTC
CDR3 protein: CASSLAWTSGYNEQFF

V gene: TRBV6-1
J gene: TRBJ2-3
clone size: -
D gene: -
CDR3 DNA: TGTGCCAGCAGTGGCCCGGGTCGGGCGGGGACAGATACGCAGTATTTT
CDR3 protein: CASSGPGRAGTDTQYF

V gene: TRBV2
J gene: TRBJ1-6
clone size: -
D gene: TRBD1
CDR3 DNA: TGTGCCAGCAGCACCCGGACAGGGAATAATTCACCCCTCCACTTT
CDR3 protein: CASSTRTGNNSPLHF

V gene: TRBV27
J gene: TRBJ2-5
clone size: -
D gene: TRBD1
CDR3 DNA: TGTGCCAGCAGTTTACTGGGACAGGTGGGGCACTTC
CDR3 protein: CASSLLGQVGHF

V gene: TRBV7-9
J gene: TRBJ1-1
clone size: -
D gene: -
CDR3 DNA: TGTGCCAGCAGCTTGGTGACCCCTGAAGCTTTCTTT
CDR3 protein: CASSLVTPEAFF

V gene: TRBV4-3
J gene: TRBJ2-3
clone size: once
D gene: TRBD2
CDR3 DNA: TGCGCCAGCAGCCTATTAGCGGGTAGCACAGATACGCAGTATTTT
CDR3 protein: CASSLLAGSTDTQYF

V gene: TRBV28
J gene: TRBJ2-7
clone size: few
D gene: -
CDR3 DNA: TGTGCCAGCAGTTCTGGGGACGTCCCCTACGAGCAGTACTTC
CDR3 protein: CASSSGDVPYEQYF

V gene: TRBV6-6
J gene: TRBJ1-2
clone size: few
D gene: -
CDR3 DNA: TGTGCCAGCACTCTTGGAGATGGCTACACCTTC
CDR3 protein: CASTLGDGYTF

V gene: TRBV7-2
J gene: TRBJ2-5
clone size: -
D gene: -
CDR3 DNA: TGTGCCAGCAGCCTTCCCCCTGGAGAGACCCAGTACTTC
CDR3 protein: CASSLPPGETQYF

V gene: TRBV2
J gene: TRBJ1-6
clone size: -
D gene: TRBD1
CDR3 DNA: TGTGCCAGCAGTGAAGGGGGAGGGGGCTTCGTTAATTCACCCCTCCACTTT
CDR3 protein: CASSEGGGGFVNSPLHF

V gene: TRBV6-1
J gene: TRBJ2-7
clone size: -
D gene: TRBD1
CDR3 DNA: TGTGCCAGCAGCTCAGGGGGCGCCAGTAAGTACGAGCAGTACTTC
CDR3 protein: CASSSGGASKYEQYF

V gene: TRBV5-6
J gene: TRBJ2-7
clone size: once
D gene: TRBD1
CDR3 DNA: TGTGCCAGCAGCCACAGGGGCGCGGACGAGCAGTACTTC
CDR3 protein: CASSHRGADEQYF

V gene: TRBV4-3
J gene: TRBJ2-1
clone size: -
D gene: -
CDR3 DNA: TGCGCCAGCAGCCATCGTGGAAAGGGAGGCGTGAATGAGCAGTTCTTC
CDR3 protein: CASSHRGKGGVNEQFF

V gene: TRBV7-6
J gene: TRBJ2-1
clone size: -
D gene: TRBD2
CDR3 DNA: TGTGCCAGCAGCTTAGGGCTTGGGACTAGCGGGGGGGCCAGTGAGCAGTTCTTC
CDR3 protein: CASSLGLGTSGGASEQFF

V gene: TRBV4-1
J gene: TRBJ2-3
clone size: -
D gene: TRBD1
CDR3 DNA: TGCGCCAGCAGCCAAGGAGGGGGCATAGATACGCAGTATTTT
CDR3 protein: CASSQGGGIDTQYF

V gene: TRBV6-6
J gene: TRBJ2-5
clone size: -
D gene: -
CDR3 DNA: TGTGCCAGCAGTCCGTCCCGTATGGAGACCCAGTACTTC
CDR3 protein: CASSPSRMETQYF

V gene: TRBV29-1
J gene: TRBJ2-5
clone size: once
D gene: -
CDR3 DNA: TGCAGCGTTGAAGAACGGGCTAGGCGAGACTTC
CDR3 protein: CSVEERARRDF

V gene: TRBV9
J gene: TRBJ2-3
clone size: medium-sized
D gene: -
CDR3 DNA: TGTGCCAGCAGCCCCCGGCCGGGAACGGATACGCAGTATTTT
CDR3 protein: CASSPRPGTDTQYF

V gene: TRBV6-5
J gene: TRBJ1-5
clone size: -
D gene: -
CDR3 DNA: TGTGCCAGCTATTTAGGGGGGATGCATTTT
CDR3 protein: CASYLGGMHF